Listed below are T cell receptor beta chains from one sample, sequenced in a study of OX40 agonist ivuxolimab in advanced cancers. Profiled with immunoSEQ multiplex PCR; TCRdb holds only in-frame clones, not every one. The repertoire has under 100,000 clones, over 85% of them found once; the top ten carry over 0.6%. Sample: CD4+ or CD8+ T cells sorted from blood, taken in a trial of the OX40 agonist ivuxolimab. The receptors were gathered from an adult with an advanced solid tumor such as melanoma, head and neck, liver or kidney cancer. Each CDR3 is given with its conserved first and last residue. D genes are given only for firm matches. Some rows have no size entry. The others give once, few or many, or a class for an expanded clone.

v_gene,j_gene,abundance,d_gene,CDR3aa,CDR3nt
TRBV7-3,TRBJ2-1,-,TRBD1,CASSQTGSTYNEQFF,TGTGCCAGCAGCCAGACAGGGTCGACCTACAATGAGCAGTTCTTC
TRBV5-1,TRBJ2-2,-,-,CASSLPPDRTGELFF,TGCGCCAGCAGCTTGCCTCCTGATCGAACCGGGGAGCTGTTTTTT
TRBV10-3,TRBJ1-1,-,-,CAISVTANTEAFF,TGTGCCATCAGTGTTACGGCGAACACTGAAGCTTTCTTT
TRBV6-8,TRBJ1-5,-,TRBD1,CASSSHRGFNNQPQHF,TGTGCCAGCAGTTCGCACAGGGGATTTAACAATCAGCCCCAGCATTTT
TRBV15,TRBJ1-1,-,TRBD1,CATSRTDRQNTEAFF,TGTGCCACCAGCAGAACGGACAGGCAGAACACTGAAGCTTTCTTT
TRBV5-4,TRBJ2-7,-,-,CASSSGLNSYEQYF,TGTGCCAGCAGCTCGGGACTGAACTCCTACGAGCAGTACTTC
TRBV7-8,TRBJ2-1,-,TRBD2,CASSLYRREGRNEQFF,TGTGCCAGCAGCTTGTACAGGCGGGAGGGCCGGAATGAGCAGTTCTTC
TRBV30,TRBJ1-2,few,-,CAWSYALGSYGYTF,TGTGCCTGGAGTTACGCCCTAGGAAGCTATGGCTACACCTTC
TRBV5-1,TRBJ2-5,-,TRBD1,CASSSRTGPQETQYF,TGCGCCAGCAGCTCCAGGACAGGGCCCCAAGAGACCCAGTACTTC
TRBV9,TRBJ2-3,-,-,CASSVGVAESTDTQYF,TGTGCCAGCAGCGTAGGGGTAGCGGAAAGCACAGATACGCAGTATTTT
TRBV6-1,TRBJ1-2,once,TRBD1,CASSEMGTGNYGYTF,TGTGCCAGCAGTGAAATGGGGACAGGGAACTATGGCTACACCTTC
TRBV30,TRBJ2-1,-,-,CAREHKGGKTYNEQFF,TGTGCCAGGGAGCACAAGGGCGGGAAAACCTACAATGAGCAGTTCTTC
TRBV28,TRBJ2-1,once,TRBD2,CASSTPSGRRDEQFF,TGTGCCAGCAGTACCCCTAGCGGGAGGCGGGATGAGCAGTTCTTC
TRBV19,TRBJ2-1,-,TRBD2,CASSPRLAANEQFF,TGTGCCAGTAGTCCCCGCCTAGCGGCGAATGAGCAGTTCTTC
TRBV27,TRBJ2-1,once,TRBD1,CASSLGTGGEDEQFF,TGTGCCAGCAGTCTTGGGACAGGGGGGGAGGATGAGCAGTTCTTC
TRBV10-3,TRBJ2-3,-,-,CAISISPDTQYF,TGTGCCATCAGTATCTCACCAGATACGCAGTATTTT
TRBV10-3,TRBJ2-3,-,TRBD1,CATLTTGGPDTQYF,TGTGCCACCCTGACGACAGGGGGCCCAGATACGCAGTATTTT
TRBV29-1,TRBJ2-1,-,TRBD2,CSVETSGTKQQFF,TGCAGCGTTGAGACTAGCGGGACGAAGCAGCAGTTCTTC
TRBV6-1,TRBJ1-1,-,-,CASPEGQRNTEAFF,TGTGCCAGCCCCGAGGGCCAAAGGAACACTGAAGCTTTCTTT
TRBV6-4,TRBJ2-5,-,-,CASSIRGSRETQYF,TGTGCCAGCAGTATAAGGGGGAGCAGAGAGACCCAGTACTTC
TRBV5-1,TRBJ2-1,-,-,CASSRDRGVAGESIGFF,TGCGCCAGCAGCAGGGACAGGGGAGTAGCGGGAGAGTCTATTGGGTTCTTC
TRBV6-1,TRBJ1-1,-,-,CASFPPVNTEAFF,TGTGCCAGCTTCCCCCCCGTTAACACTGAAGCTTTCTTT
TRBV4-1,TRBJ2-4,-,-,CASSPGSGLAKNIQYF,TGCGCCAGCAGCCCCGGATCTGGGTTAGCCAAAAACATTCAGTACTTC
TRBV4-1,TRBJ1-3,-,-,CASSQDPGTVLSGNTIYF,TGCGCCAGCAGCCAGGACCCCGGGACCGTTCTTTCTGGAAACACCATATATTTT
TRBV5-1,TRBJ2-3,-,-,CASRPGEGADTQYF,TGCGCCAGCAGGCCGGGAGAGGGGGCAGATACGCAGTATTTT
TRBV27,TRBJ2-7,-,-,CASSLSRDTYEQYF,TGTGCCAGCAGTTTATCCCGGGACACCTACGAGCAGTACTTC
TRBV11-1,TRBJ1-3,once,-,CASSLIPGASSGNTIYF,TGTGCCAGCAGCTTAATCCCAGGGGCTAGCTCTGGAAACACCATATATTTT
TRBV2,TRBJ2-2,-,-,CASSRLPTGELFF,TGTGCCAGCAGTCGACTGCCCACCGGGGAGCTGTTTTTT
TRBV19,TRBJ1-2,-,TRBD1,CASSVQGQGAYGYTF,TGTGCCAGTAGTGTTCAAGGACAGGGGGCCTATGGCTACACCTTC
TRBV5-1,TRBJ2-3,-,TRBD1,CASSLTGQFTDTQYF,TGCGCCAGCAGCTTGACGGGACAGTTTACAGATACGCAGTATTTT
TRBV19,TRBJ2-4,few,TRBD1,CASSIRDRKNIQYF,TGTGCCAGTAGTATCAGGGACAGAAAAAACATTCAGTACTTC
TRBV7-9,TRBJ1-6,-,TRBD1,CASSQQGAGSPLHF,TGTGCCAGCAGCCAACAGGGGGCGGGATCACCCCTCCACTTT
TRBV2,TRBJ2-5,-,-,CASSLNPGTLKEETQYF,TGTGCCAGCAGTTTGAACCCTGGGACCCTAAAGGAAGAGACCCAGTACTTC
TRBV19,TRBJ1-2,-,-,CASSMSGADYGYTF,TGTGCCAGTAGTATGAGTGGGGCGGACTATGGCTACACCTTC
TRBV18,TRBJ1-1,-,-,CASSLESDGTEAFF,TGTGCCAGCTCACTCGAATCCGATGGGACTGAAGCTTTCTTT
TRBV30,TRBJ2-5,-,TRBD2,CAWSLAGLAVETQYF,TGTGCCTGGAGTCTAGCGGGACTAGCAGTGGAGACCCAGTACTTC
TRBV6-6,TRBJ2-2,once,TRBD2,CASSFGLAGGTGELFF,TGTGCCAGCAGTTTCGGACTAGCGGGAGGCACCGGGGAGCTGTTTTTT